This is a list of T cell receptor beta chains from one sample in a study of T-cell memory formation after mild COVID-19. TCRdb re-derived calls from the 5' RACE reads in MiXCR, one entry per CDR3 protein. The sample lists about 290,000 distinct CDR3 sequences, about 16% occurring once. Sequencing was performed on PBMCs or a T cell subset sorted from them (not recorded which). Receptors were obtained from a man between 18 and 29 years old who had mild COVID-19 (a few samples of this study predate the infection). Cell type and time point are not known. The CDR3 runs from the conserved cysteine through the conserved F or W. D genes are given only for firm matches. Rows may omit the clone size; those that give it use once, few, many or a size class.

D gene: .; V gene: TRBV6-5; J gene: TRBJ1-2; clone size: few; CDR3 DNA: TGTGCCAGCTCACGCCAACCTGGGACACCCTATGGCTACACCTTC; CDR3 protein: CASSRQPGTPYGYTF
D gene: .; V gene: TRBV7-2; J gene: TRBJ2-3; clone size: .; CDR3 DNA: TGTGCCAGCAGCTATCAGAGCACAGATACGCAGTATTTT; CDR3 protein: CASSYQSTDTQYF
D gene: .; V gene: TRBV4-3; J gene: TRBJ2-7; clone size: .; CDR3 DNA: TGCGCCAGCAGCCCCTCGGGGGTCGGCGAGCAGTACTTC; CDR3 protein: CASSPSGVGEQYF
D gene: TRBD2; V gene: TRBV7-2; J gene: TRBJ2-1; clone size: .; CDR3 DNA: TGTGCCAGCAGCTATGCGGGGGGGCGGTACAATGAGCAGTTCTTC; CDR3 protein: CASSYAGGRYNEQFF
D gene: .; V gene: TRBV7-2; J gene: TRBJ2-1; clone size: few; CDR3 DNA: TGTGCCAGCAGCTTAGGATCCGACGACTCAACTCATACGTCCTACAATGAGCAGTTCTTC; CDR3 protein: CASSLGSDDSTHTSYNEQFF
D gene: TRBD1; V gene: TRBV7-2; J gene: TRBJ2-3; clone size: few; CDR3 DNA: TGTGCCAGCAGCTCTAGGACAGGGGGCAGTGCAGATACGCAGTATTTT; CDR3 protein: CASSSRTGGSADTQYF
D gene: .; V gene: TRBV7-8; J gene: TRBJ1-5; clone size: few; CDR3 DNA: TGTGCCAGCAGCCAAACGGCAGACAATCAGCCCCAGCATTTT; CDR3 protein: CASSQTADNQPQHF
D gene: .; V gene: TRBV4-1; J gene: TRBJ1-2; clone size: once; CDR3 DNA: TGCGCCAGCAGCCAAGTCTCGGCCTATGGCTACACCTTC; CDR3 protein: CASSQVSAYGYTF
D gene: .; V gene: TRBV5-5; J gene: TRBJ2-3; clone size: few; CDR3 DNA: TGTGCCAGCAGCTTGGAAGCAGTGGGACCCACAGATACGCAGTATTTT; CDR3 protein: CASSLEAVGPTDTQYF
D gene: .; V gene: TRBV5-5; J gene: TRBJ1-1; clone size: .; CDR3 DNA: TGTGCCAGCAGCTGGGGGGGGACCGTGAACACTGAAGCTTTCTTT; CDR3 protein: CASSWGGTVNTEAFF
D gene: TRBD2; V gene: TRBV28; J gene: TRBJ2-5; clone size: .; CDR3 DNA: TGTGCCAGCAGCCCTTCCCCAGGCGGGGGGTTCGAGACCCAGTACTTC; CDR3 protein: CASSPSPGGGFETQYF
D gene: .; V gene: TRBV6-5; J gene: TRBJ1-2; clone size: .; CDR3 DNA: TGTGCCAGCAGTTACTCAGTCAAATTAAAGGGCTACACCTTC; CDR3 protein: CASSYSVKLKGYTF
D gene: .; V gene: TRBV29-1; J gene: TRBJ1-2; clone size: .; CDR3 DNA: TGCAGCGTTGAAGCGGGACGGGGGATCTCCTATGGCTACACCTTC; CDR3 protein: CSVEAGRGISYGYTF
D gene: TRBD2; V gene: TRBV12-3/TRBV12-4; J gene: TRBJ2-2; clone size: few; CDR3 DNA: TGTGCCAGCAACCTGGGGGGGGGAAACACCGGGGAGCTGTTTTTT; CDR3 protein: CASNLGGGNTGELFF
D gene: .; V gene: TRBV5-1; J gene: TRBJ2-3; clone size: .; CDR3 DNA: TGCGCCAGCAGCTTGGAGAGGGTTCCAGATACGCAGTATTTT; CDR3 protein: CASSLERVPDTQYF
D gene: TRBD2; V gene: TRBV5-1; J gene: TRBJ2-3; clone size: few; CDR3 DNA: TGCGCCAGCAGCCGGGGGGAGGGCTCAGATACGCAGTATTTT; CDR3 protein: CASSRGEGSDTQYF
D gene: .; V gene: TRBV5-1; J gene: TRBJ1-1; clone size: .; CDR3 DNA: TGCGCCAGCAGCTTGGTTGGGTACCCGAACACTGAAGCTTTCTTT; CDR3 protein: CASSLVGYPNTEAFF